The clone carrying this T cell receptor (beta chain) has more than one count but fewer than ten. The antigen remains unidentified. The library targeted TCRbeta and was prepared with unique molecular identifiers. TCRdb reprocessed the PCR reads with MiXCR, giving one entry per CDR3 protein. The sample lists under 850,000 distinct CDR3 sequences, less than 15% occurring once. This sample was included in a study of T-cell reconstitution after alpha-beta-depleted transplantation in children. General study results and limits: Among T cells one year after transplant, newly produced cells accounted for most counts and diversity.

Looked up from germline, CDR1 is SQVTM and CDR2 is ANQGSEA. V lost 3 bases and J lost 2, with 10 bases in between. The CDR3 extends over 13 amino acids. The sequencing here drew on PBMCs, taken before TCRalphabeta/CD19-depleted stem cell transplant. The source of this sequence is a girl between 2 and 10 years old with congenital amegakaryocytic thrombocytopenia, due to receive a stem cell transplant. V and J are TRBV29-1 and TRBJ2-5; D ambiguous. The CDR3 protein is CSVEVARQETQYF. The CDR3 region has the DNA TGCAGCGTTGAGGTGGCAAGACAAGAGACCCAGTACTTC.